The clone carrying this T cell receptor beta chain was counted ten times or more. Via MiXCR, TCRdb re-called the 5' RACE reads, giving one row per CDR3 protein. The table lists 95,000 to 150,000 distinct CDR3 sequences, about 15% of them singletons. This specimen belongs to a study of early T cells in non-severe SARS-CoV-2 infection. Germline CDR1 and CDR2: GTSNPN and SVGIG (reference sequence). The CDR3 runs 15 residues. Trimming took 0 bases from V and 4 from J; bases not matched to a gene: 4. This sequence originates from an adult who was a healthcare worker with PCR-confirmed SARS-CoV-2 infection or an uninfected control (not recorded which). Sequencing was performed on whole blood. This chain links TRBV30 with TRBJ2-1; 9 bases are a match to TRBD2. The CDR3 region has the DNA TGTGCCTGGAGTGTAGGCGGGGGGGGATACAATGAGCAGTTCTTC. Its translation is CAWSVGGGGYNEQFF.